This T cell receptor (beta chain) was documented in a study of T-cell memory formation after mild COVID-19. Background on the study: The study found TCR clusters largely donor specific. General study results and limits: The main location of contracting CD4+ clones was CM and EM, and that of contracting CD8+ clones was EMRA. Day 15 to 85 contractors were CD4/CD8 balanced; later expanders leaned CD4+.

Turning to this clonotype: Its matching antigen is unknown.

TCRdb used MiXCR to reprocess the 5' RACE reads, holding one entry per CDR3 protein. This sample has about 290,000 distinct CDR3 sequences, with 15% to 20% found just once. The CDR3 totals 15 residues. V was pared by 0 bases and J by 4 bases, with 12 bases between. CDR1 and CDR2 from the germline V gene are SGHRS and YFSETQ. The source material was PBMCs or a T cell subset sorted from them (not recorded which). The rearrangement links TRBV5-1 to TRBJ2-3, with D perhaps matching TRBD1 (5 bases). This TCR was sampled from a man younger than 35 who had mild COVID-19 (a few samples of this study predate the infection). Cell type and time point are not known. The CDR3 DNA reads TGCGCCAGCAGCTTGGGTCCAGGGCAGGCAGATACGCAGTATTTT. It codes for CASSLGPGQADTQYF. Looking up the rest from reference TRBV5-1 and TRBJ2-3 gives the full variable domain: KAGVTQTPRYLIKTRGQQVTLSCSPISGHRSVSWYQQTPGQGLQFLFEYFSETQRNKGNFPGRFSGRQFSNSRSEMNVSTLELGDSALYLCASSLGPGQADTQYFGPGTRLTVL.